The 27 T cell receptor beta chains below were found in one sample sequenced in a study of T cell responses to AZD1222 COVID-19 vaccine. Measured with immunoSEQ multiplex PCR; TCRdb has only the in-frame clones, and not every one. The profile covers approximately 100,000 clones, with around nine tenths appearing a single time and about 3.3% taken by the ten largest. The sequenced sample was peripheral blood, obtained on day 0 of AZD1222 vaccination. Source of these receptors: an adult in good health.

The V and J genes are TRBV3-1 (or the pseudogene TRBV3-2) and TRBJ1-1, with 7 positions matching TRBD1. Germline lookup yields CDR1 LGHDT and CDR2 YNNKEL (reference sequence). V dropped 2 bases and J dropped 0; count of bases not matched to a gene: 0. The CDR3 has 14 amino acids. The CDR3 DNA follows: TGTGCCAGCAGCCAACAGGGGGTGAACACTGAAGCTTTCTTT. It specifies CASSQQGVNTEAFF.

The gene calls are TRBV4-2 and TRBJ2-2; D possibly corresponds to TRBD1 (5 bases). V was shortened by 5 bases and J by 4 bases, with 11 bases between the two germline ends. The V gene's germline CDR1 is LGHNA and CDR2 YNFKEQ. The CDR3 runs 14 residues. CDR3 residues: CASSSEQGTGELFF. The CDR3 nucleotides are TGTGCCAGCAGCTCTGAGCAGGGCACCGGGGAGCTGTTTTTT.

V and J are TRBV7-3 and TRBJ1-2; D remains unclear. In germline, CDR1 is SGHTA, CDR2 FQGTGA. V lost 5 bases, J lost 4 bases, and 11 bases lay in between. The CDR3 is 13 amino acids. Written as DNA, the CDR3 is TGTGCCAGCAGCGGCCTATTCTCCTATGGCTACACCTTC. Amino acid sequence: CASSGLFSYGYTF.

The CDR3 sequence: CASSADRGNSPLHF. The CDR3 coding sequence is TGTGCCAGTAGTGCCGACAGGGGGAATTCACCCCTCCACTTT. The chain joins TRBV19 to TRBJ1-6, with 9 nucleotides matching TRBD1. Germline trimming cut 5 bases from V and 7 bases from J; bases unmatched to any gene: 3. There are 14 residues in the CDR3. Germline-derived CDR1 and CDR2 are LNHDA and SQIVND (reference sequence).

This chain links TRBV7-9 with TRBJ2-3, with D possibly TRBD2 on 5 matching bases. Looked up from germline, CDR1 is SEHNR and CDR2 is FQNEAQ (reference sequence). Trimming removed 7 bases from V and 2 bases from J, with 19 bases in between. The CDR3 is made up of 16 amino acids. CDR3 protein: CASTKSGERITDTQYF. Here the CDR3 DNA reads TGTGCCAGCACCAAATCGGGTGAGCGGATCACAGATACGCAGTATTTT. Using reference TRBV7-9 and TRBJ2-3 for the parts outside the CDR3, the full variable domain is DTGVSQNPRHKITKRGQNVTFRCDPISEHNRLYWYRQTLGQGPEFLTYFQNEAQLEKSRLLSDRFSAERPKGSFSTLEIQRTEQGDSAMYLCASTKSGERITDTQYFGPGTRLTVL.

CDR3 bases: TGTGCCAGCAGCCGCCGACCGACGACTGAAGCTTTCTTT. This gives the protein CASSRRPTTEAFF. V and J are TRBV4-2 and TRBJ1-1; D gene uncertain. The ends were cut back, 4 bases at V and 5 bases at J, with 11 bases in the middle. The germline CDR1 and CDR2 sequences are LGHNA and YNFKEQ. The CDR3 is made up of 13 amino acids.

This chain uses TRBV7-3 with TRBJ2-5; the match to TRBD2 covers 8 bases. This CDR3 contains 15 residues. Germline trimming cut 3 bases from V and 5 bases from J; bases unmatched to any gene: 8. The germline V gene has CDR1 SGHTA and CDR2 FQGTGA. The CDR3 DNA reads as TGTGCCAGCAGCTTTACGGGGGGGCGGCTCGAGACCCAGTACTTC. Amino acid sequence: CASSFTGGRLETQYF. The full variable domain, with the rest looked up from reference TRBV7-3 and TRBJ2-5, is GAGVSQTPSNKVTEKGKYVELRCDPISGHTALYWYRQSLGQGPEFLIYFQGTGAADDSGLPNDRFFAVRPEGSVSTLKIQRTERGDSAVYLCASSFTGGRLETQYFGPGTRLLVL.

CDR3 loop: CASSPGYAKMQNYGYTF. CDR3 bases: TGCGCCAGCAGCCCCGGCTATGCAAAAATGCAAAACTATGGCTACACCTTC. The chain links TRBV4-1 to TRBJ1-2; D is unclear. The germline gives CDR1 MGHRA, CDR2 YSYEKL. The V and J ends lost 4 bases and 2 bases respectively, with 20 bases between them. CDR3 length equals 17 residues.

This chain uses TRBV7-3 with TRBJ2-1; TRBD1 aligns across 8 bases. V gave up 5 bases and J gave up 5 bases; unmatched junction bases: 5. The CDR3 is 14 residues long. The V gene's germline CDR1 is SGHTA and CDR2 FQGTGA. The CDR3 DNA reads as TGTGCCAGCAGCGTCGGACAGGGAAACAATGAGCAGTTCTTC. Translated: CASSVGQGNNEQFF.

The chain combines TRBV7-3 with TRBJ1-1, with D possibly matching TRBD1 (5 bases). The V end lost 1 base, the J end lost 11 bases, and 14 bases lay between the germline ends. This CDR3 contains 13 residues. Germline V gene sequence: CDR1 SGHTA, CDR2 FQGTGA. CDR3: CASSLNPGRIAFF. The CDR3 region has the DNA TGTGCCAGCAGCTTAAACCCGGGGCGTATTGCTTTCTTT. Full variable domain (rest looked up from reference TRBV7-3 and TRBJ1-1): GAGVSQTPSNKVTEKGKYVELRCDPISGHTALYWYRQSLGQGPEFLIYFQGTGAADDSGLPNDRFFAVRPEGSVSTLKIQRTERGDSAVYLCASSLNPGRIAFFGQGTRLTVV.

The rearrangement joins TRBV7-3 to TRBJ2-5; TRBD2 agrees at 7 bases. This CDR3 comprises 18 residues. V lost 4 bases to trimming and J lost 5 bases; unmatched junction nucleotides: 19. The germline CDR1 and CDR2 sequences are SGHTA and FQGTGA. In DNA form, the CDR3 reads TGTGCCAGCAGCTGGACTAGTATATCCGACCGCCCGAGGGAGACCCAGTACTTC. Translation: CASSWTSISDRPRETQYF.

V gene TRBV4-2 combines with J gene TRBJ1-1; D remains unclear. Germline V gene sequence: CDR1 LGHNA, CDR2 YNFKEQ. This CDR3 is built from 15 residues. V lost 0 bases and J lost 8, with 16 bases in between. CDR3 sequence reads: CASSQERADNLEAFF. The CDR3 DNA follows: TGTGCCAGCAGCCAAGAGCGGGCCGATAATCTCGAAGCTTTCTTT.

This chain joins TRBV3-1 (or the pseudogene TRBV3-2) and TRBJ1-2; D ambiguous. With 2 bases removed from V and 5 bases from J, the gap between germline ends came to 9 bases. Germline V gene sequence: CDR1 LGHDT, CDR2 YNNKEL (reference sequence). The CDR3 consists of 13 residues. The CDR3, as DNA: TGTGCCAGCAGCCAAAGCCTTTTATATGGCTACACCTTC. Protein product: CASSQSLLYGYTF.

The CDR3 reads CASSLRREARDGYTF. In DNA form, the CDR3 reads TGTGCCAGCAGCTTACGTAGAGAGGCCCGAGATGGCTACACCTTC. The gene calls are TRBV7-2 and TRBJ1-2; D remains unclear. The CDR3 runs to 15 residues. Germline-derived CDR1 and CDR2 are SGHTA and FQGNSA. Trimming removed 2 bases from V and 6 bases from J, with 16 bases in between. The full variable domain, with the rest looked up from reference TRBV7-2 and TRBJ1-2, is GAGVSQSPSNKVTEKGKDVELRCDPISGHTALYWYRQSLGQGLEFLIYFQGNSAPDKSGLPSDRFSAERTGGSVSTLTIQRTQQEDSAVYLCASSLRREARDGYTFGSGTRLTVV.

The V gene is TRBV6-5, the J gene TRBJ1-5, with D unresolved. CDR1 and CDR2 (germline): MNHEY, SVGAGI. CDR3 size: 14 residues. For the CDR3, the DNA is TGTGCTTCATCCCCGGCCGGTAGCAATCAGCCCCAGCATTTT. Translation: CASSPAGSNQPQHF.

The chain combines TRBV5-5 with TRBJ1-2; tentatively, D is TRBD1 (6 bases). There are 15 residues in the CDR3. Germline V gene data show CDR1 as SGHKS and CDR2 as YYEKEE (reference sequence). V was trimmed by 2 bases and J by 7 bases, leaving 18 bases between them. CDR3 in amino acids: CASSLRAGATIGYTF. Here the CDR3 DNA reads TGTGCCAGCAGCTTACGGGCAGGGGCAACTATTGGCTACACCTTC.

This chain uses TRBV2 with TRBJ1-1, with TRBD1 identical over 9 bases. V shed 6 bases, J shed 5 bases, and the junction held 10 bases outside the gene matches. CDR1 is SNHLY and CDR2 is FYNNEI in the germline V gene. The CDR3 totals 15 residues. The DNA of the CDR3 is TGTGCCAGCAGACAAAGGACAGGGGCTAGGACTGAAGCTTTCTTT. Encoded protein: CASRQRTGARTEAFF.

The gene calls are TRBV3-1 (or the pseudogene TRBV3-2) and TRBJ1-2, with a tentative D call TRBD1 (5 bases). Germline V CDR1 and CDR2: LGHDT, YNNKEL (reference sequence). V was shortened by 1 base and J by 4 bases, with 13 bases between the two germline ends. The length of the CDR3 is 15 residues. The CDR3 nucleotides are TGTGCCAGCAGCCAAGCATCGGGGCTCCCCTATGGCTACACCTTC. Translated, it gives CASSQASGLPYGYTF.

CDR3 amino acids: CASSAFTGVDYGYTF. Written as DNA, the CDR3 is TGTGCCAGTAGTGCATTCACAGGTGTGGACTATGGCTACACCTTC. The rearrangement joins TRBV19 to TRBJ1-2; D perhaps matches TRBD1 (5 bases). The germline gives CDR1 LNHDA, CDR2 SQIVND (reference sequence). This CDR3 comprises 15 residues. The germline V and J ends were trimmed by 5 bases and 3 bases, with 16 bases remaining between them.

The chain carries TRBV29-1 and TRBJ2-1, with 10 positions matching TRBD2. Looked up from germline, CDR1 is SQVTM and CDR2 is ANQGSEA. Trimming at V came to 7 bases and at J to 7 bases, leaving 7 bases not matched to a gene. The CDR3 is 13 amino acids. This CDR3 reads CSDVAGGWNEQFF. CDR3 coding DNA: TGCAGCGATGTAGCGGGGGGATGGAATGAGCAGTTCTTC.

The genes are TRBV7-8 and TRBJ2-1; D is perhaps TRBD1 (7 bases). V shed 8 bases and J shed 0 bases, with 14 bases lying between them. CDR1 and CDR2 (germline): SGHVS, FQNEAQ. The CDR3 has 15 residues. DNA for the CDR3: TGTGCCAGCTACCCAGGGGGGAGCTCCTACAATGAGCAGTTCTTC. Translated: CASYPGGSSYNEQFF.

CDR3 DNA: TGCGCCAGCAGCCCGGGACAGGCTTACGAGCAGTACTTC. It translates to CASSPGQAYEQYF. J is TRBJ2-7 and V is TRBV4-3; 8 positions agree with TRBD1. The CDR3 length is 13 residues. V lost 4 bases, J lost 4 bases, and 3 bases stayed unmatched. CDR1 is LGHNA, CDR2 YSLEER, per germline.

J is TRBJ1-5 and V is TRBV4-2; D is undetermined. Germline V gives CDR1 LGHNA, CDR2 YNFKEQ. V was trimmed by 4 bases and J by 6 bases, leaving 10 bases between them. The length of the CDR3 is 13 residues. The CDR3 reads CASSPRGAQPQHF. The CDR3 bases are TGTGCCAGCAGCCCCCGGGGTGCTCAGCCCCAGCATTTT.

The chain combines TRBV7-8 with TRBJ1-1, with D hard to call. CDR3 length: 13 amino acids. Germline V CDR1 and CDR2: SGHVS, FQNEAQ. Deletions cut 1 base from V and 11 bases from J, with 14 bases between. CDR3 nucleotide sequence: TGTGCCAGCAGCTTAGGCAACATTAACTCGGCTTTCTTT. Its protein product is CASSLGNINSAFF.

The chain couples TRBV28 to TRBJ2-2, with TRBD1 matching over 9 bases. The junction had 1 base not matched to a gene; V was cut back by 5 bases and J by 0 bases. Germline V lookup: CDR1 MDHEN, CDR2 SYDVKM. The CDR3 has 15 residues. The CDR3 region is CASSRTGANTGELFF. Here the CDR3 DNA reads TGTGCCAGCAGTCGGACAGGGGCGAACACCGGGGAGCTGTTTTTT.

This clone occurred once. The chain uses TRBV30 and TRBJ2-1; 8 nucleotides line up with TRBD1. CDR1 GTSNPN and CDR2 SVGIG come from the germline V gene (reference sequence). The CDR3 totals 12 residues. The junction had 7 bases not matched to a gene; V was cut back by 8 bases and J by 7 bases. In DNA form, the CDR3 reads TGTGCCGCCGGACAGGGTAGGAATGAGCAGTTCTTC. It codes for CAAGQGRNEQFF.

The J gene is TRBJ1-2, the V gene TRBV2; D not resolved. V lost 1 base and J lost 8, with 5 bases in between. This CDR3 is built from 11 residues. Germline assignment: CDR1 SNHLY and CDR2 FYNNEI. The CDR3 spells CASSEGVGYTF. DNA of the CDR3: TGTGCCAGCAGTGAAGGGGTAGGCTACACCTTC. The entire variable domain, with the rest obtained from reference TRBV2 and TRBJ1-2, is as follows: EPEVTQTPSHQVTQMGQEVILRCVPISNHLYFYWYRQILGQKVEFLVSFYNNEISEKSEIFDDQFSVERPDGSNFTLKIRSTKLEDSAMYFCASSEGVGYTFGSGTRLTVV.